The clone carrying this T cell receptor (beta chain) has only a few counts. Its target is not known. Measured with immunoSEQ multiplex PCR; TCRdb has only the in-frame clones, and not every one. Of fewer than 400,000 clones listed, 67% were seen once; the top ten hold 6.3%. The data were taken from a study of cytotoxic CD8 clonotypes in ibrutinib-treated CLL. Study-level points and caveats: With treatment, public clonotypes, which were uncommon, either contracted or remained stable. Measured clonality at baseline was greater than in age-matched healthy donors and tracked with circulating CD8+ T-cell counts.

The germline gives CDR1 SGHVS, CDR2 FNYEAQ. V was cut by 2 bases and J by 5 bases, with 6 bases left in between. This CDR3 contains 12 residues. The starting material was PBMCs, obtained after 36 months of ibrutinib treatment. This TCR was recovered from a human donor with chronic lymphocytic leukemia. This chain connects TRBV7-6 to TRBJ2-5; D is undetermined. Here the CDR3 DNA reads TGTGCCAGCAGCTTATTAGGGGAGACCCAGTACTTC. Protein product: CASSLLGETQYF.